Here is one T cell receptor beta chain with its context. The data are from a study of blood T cell repertoires in COVID-19. This CDR3 spans 15 amino acids. Germline V CDR1 and CDR2: SGDLS, YYNGEE. The V gene lost 0 bases and the J gene lost 6 bases, with 14 bases spanning the gap. Original processing methods: Amplified reference gene primers provided the basis for estimating nucleated cell counts. Data came from immunoSEQ multiplex PCR; TCRdb stores just in-frame clones and leaves some out. D and trimming were read from the DNA, whereas the V and J calls and clone size are those reported in that table. The sample carries about 270,000 clones, roughly 84% recorded once.

The sequence derives from a human donor with COVID-19, enrolled during active disease. The donor label of this sample is uncertain. This chain uses TRBV9 with TRBJ2-3; D perhaps matches TRBD2 (6 bases). The sample was peripheral blood. The CDR3 coding sequence is TGTGCCAGCAGCGTAGCTACAACGGGGAGGGATACGCAGTATTTT. Its translation is CASSVATTGRDTQYF.